Listed below are T cell receptor beta chains from one sample, sequenced in a study of shared clonotypes between healthy human individuals. Sequencing used immunoSEQ multiplex PCR; TCRdb keeps in-frame clones, though not all of them. The table has 2 million to 2.5 million clones, 85% to 95% seen once; the top ten hold about 0.41%. Sequenced: naive CD4+ T cells from PBMCs. The receptors derive from a man aged 18 to 35 in good health. Some clones in this sample may be carry-over from other donors' samples. Both conserved end residues are part of each CDR3. A D gene is named only where the DNA matches it firmly. For some rows the clone size is stated as once, few or many, or as a class when expanded; others skip it.

J,size,D,V,DNA,CDR3
TRBJ1-2,.,.,TRBV2,TGTGCCAGCAGTGAAGGGCACAATAACTATGGCTACACCTTC,CASSEGHNNYGYTF
TRBJ1-4,.,TRBD1,TRBV15,TGTGCCACCAGCAGTGGAGAGGGGGCAGCTAATGAAAAACTGTTTTTT,CATSSGEGAANEKLFF
TRBJ2-7,.,TRBD2,TRBV7-2,TGTGCCAGCAGCTTAGTAGGCGGGAGGGCCACCTACGAGCAGTACTTC,CASSLVGGRATYEQYF
TRBJ2-5,.,TRBD2,TRBV15,TGTGCCACCAGCAGGGGCGGGAGTTTAGAGACCCAGTACTTC,CATSRGGSLETQYF
TRBJ2-1,.,TRBD1,TRBV5-1,TGCGCCAGCAGCTTGGATGGACAGGTAGGATACAATGAGCAGTTCTTC,CASSLDGQVGYNEQFF
TRBJ2-7,few,.,TRBV2,TGTGCCAGCAGTGTCCGGCTAGCATCCGAGCAGTACTTC,CASSVRLASEQYF
TRBJ2-1,.,.,TRBV6-6,TGTGCCAGCATTAAAGAAGGACTGGGATCCTACAATGAGCAGTTCTTC,CASIKEGLGSYNEQFF
TRBJ1-5,.,.,TRBV5-1,TGCGCCAGCAGCTTGGACGGCAGGGGCAATCAGCCCCAGCATTTT,CASSLDGRGNQPQHF
TRBJ2-7,.,TRBD1,TRBV7-2,TGTGCCAGCAGCCTTCAAGGGGGCCCCGGGGTGGGGGAGCAGTACTTC,CASSLQGGPGVGEQYF
TRBJ1-2,.,.,TRBV5-1,TGCGCCAGCAGCTTGGGTACAGGGTCAAACTATGGCTACACCTTC,CASSLGTGSNYGYTF
TRBJ1-5,.,.,TRBV19,TGTGCCAGTAGTAACGAGGACCAGCCCCAGCATTTT,CASSNEDQPQHF
TRBJ1-4,.,.,TRBV21-1,TGTGCCAGCAGCAAACCCACCGGGGGGACGGATGAAAAACTGTTTTTT,CASSKPTGGTDEKLFF
TRBJ1-2,.,TRBD1,TRBV28,TGTGCCAGCAGTTTCGGGCAGGGGGATGGCTACACCTTC,CASSFGQGDGYTF
TRBJ1-3,.,.,TRBV5-1,TGCGCCAGCAGCGTGGACAGCGGAAACACCATATATTTT,CASSVDSGNTIYF
TRBJ1-1,.,.,TRBV18,TGTGCCAGCTCACCAGGGGTCGGCACTGAAGCTTTCTTT,CASSPGVGTEAFF
TRBJ1-4,.,.,TRBV4-3,TGCGCCAGCAGCCAAGAAGCGCGTCGTTCCAATGAAAAACTGTTTTTT,CASSQEARRSNEKLFF
TRBJ2-5,.,TRBD2,TRBV6-1,TGTGCCAGCAGTCGATTAGCGGGACCCCAAGAGACCCAGTACTTC,CASSRLAGPQETQYF
TRBJ1-5,few,.,TRBV5-1,TGCGCCAGCAGCTTGAGGGGTGGCAATCAGCCCCAGCATTTT,CASSLRGGNQPQHF
TRBJ2-1,few,.,TRBV5-4,TGTGCCAGCAGCTCGAGCTCCTACAATGAGCAGTTCTTC,CASSSSSYNEQFF
TRBJ2-1,.,TRBD2,TRBV6-5,TGTGCCAGCAGTCAATTAGCGGGAGGTGCCCATGAGCAGTTCTTC,CASSQLAGGAHEQFF
TRBJ2-7,.,TRBD2,TRBV27,TGTGCCAGCAGTTTTTCGGGACTAGCGGGAAACTACGAGCAGTACTTC,CASSFSGLAGNYEQYF
TRBJ2-1,.,.,TRBV6-1,TGTGCCAGCAGTGAACTTCCAGGGGGGACCTACAATGAGCAGTTCTTC,CASSELPGGTYNEQFF
TRBJ1-1,few,.,TRBV29-1,TGCAGCGTGAGCGGACGGGTGAACACTGAAGCTTTCTTT,CSVSGRVNTEAFF
TRBJ1-1,.,.,TRBV7-3,TGTGCCAGCAGCGCCTCGCCTGTCGGGGAAGCTTTCTTT,CASSASPVGEAFF
TRBJ1-1,few,.,TRBV20-1,TGCAGTGCCAGGACCGAATCTGAAGCTTTCTTT,CSARTESEAFF
TRBJ1-3,.,.,TRBV13,TGTGCCAGCAGCCGCCGTCATTCAGGGGTAGGAAACACCATATATTTT,CASSRRHSGVGNTIYF
TRBJ1-2,.,.,TRBV6-1,TGTGCCAGCAGTGACTTTGGCTACACCTTC,CASSDFGYTF
TRBJ1-2,.,.,TRBV19,TGTGCCAGTACCGCCAATGGGCGGGACGGATCCTATGGCTACACCTTC,CASTANGRDGSYGYTF
TRBJ2-7,.,.,TRBV2,TGTGCCAGCAGTGATGGGGGATGGGAAAGCTCCTACGAGCAGTACTTC,CASSDGGWESSYEQYF
TRBJ1-4,.,TRBD1,TRBV5-1,TGCGCCAGCAGCCTACAGGGGGCAAACGAAAAACTGTTTTTT,CASSLQGANEKLFF
TRBJ1-1,.,.,TRBV19,TGTGCCAGTAGGGACGGCCGGGATGAAGCTTTCTTT,CASRDGRDEAFF
TRBJ1-4,.,.,TRBV27,.,CASTPGSVMKNCFF
TRBJ2-7,.,TRBD1,TRBV30,TGTGCCTGGAGTTCGGGACAGACGCACGAGCAGTACTTC,CAWSSGQTHEQYF
TRBJ2-2,.,.,TRBV5-4,TGTGCCAGCAGCTTTGGGTGGGGCACCGGGGAGCTGTTTTTT,CASSFGWGTGELFF
TRBJ2-3,.,.,TRBV18,TGTGCCAGCTCACCATCAGGCACAGATACGCAGTATTTT,CASSPSGTDTQYF
TRBJ1-3,.,.,TRBV11-3,TGTGCCAGCAGCTTAGACAGAACAGGGTCCTCTGGAAACACCATATATTTT,CASSLDRTGSSGNTIYF
TRBJ2-2,once,TRBD2,TRBV9,TGTGCCAGCAGCGTAACCCCTTCCCCTGGCGGGAGGGCCAGCGGGGAGCTGTTTTTT,CASSVTPSPGGRASGELFF
TRBJ2-1,.,TRBD2,TRBV9,TGTGCCAGCAGCGCCTTAGCGGGAGGTGGGTACAATGAGCAGTTCTTC,CASSALAGGGYNEQFF
TRBJ2-5,.,TRBD2,TRBV28,TGTGCCAGCCGGCTCTACGGGGGGGAGACCCAGTACTTC,CASRLYGGETQYF
TRBJ2-7,.,TRBD1,TRBV11-3,TGTGCCAGCAGCTTAGGTGGGACAGGGTTGGGCGAGCAGTACTTC,CASSLGGTGLGEQYF
TRBJ1-6,.,TRBD1,TRBV30,TGTGCCTGGAGGAGGGACAGGGCCCCCCCCGGGTCACCCCTCCACTTT,CAWRRDRAPPGSPLHF
TRBJ1-4,.,.,TRBV5-1,TGCGCCAGCAGCTTGGGGTCGGGAATTGAAAAACTGTTTTTT,CASSLGSGIEKLFF
TRBJ1-2,.,TRBD1,TRBV29-1,TGCAGCGTTGATCCTTTGGACAGGGGGCCAGGAGGCTACACCTTC,CSVDPLDRGPGGYTF
TRBJ2-1,.,TRBD2,TRBV30,TGTGCCTGCCCCGGGACTAGCGGGCCCAATGAGCAGTTCTTC,CACPGTSGPNEQFF
TRBJ1-4,.,.,TRBV5-1,TGCGCCAGCAGCCGAACAGGTGAAAAACTGTTTTTT,CASSRTGEKLFF
TRBJ1-4,.,.,TRBV19,TGTGCCAGTAGTATAGAGTTCCGAACTAATGAAAAACTGTTTTTT,CASSIEFRTNEKLFF
TRBJ2-6,.,.,TRBV5-1,TGCGCCAGCAGCTTCAGTTCTGGGGCCAACGTCCTGACTTTC,CASSFSSGANVLTF
TRBJ1-1,.,TRBD1,TRBV27,TGTGCCAGCAGTCCGGGGACAGGGGGCCGACCTGAAGCTTTCTTT,CASSPGTGGRPEAFF